One sample yielded the 9 T cell receptor beta chains listed below, sequenced in a study of control samples from healthy donors and cancer patients. Clones were read by immunoSEQ multiplex PCR, and TCRdb kept only the in-frame ones, dropping some. The sample yields approximately 84,000 clones, roughly four fifths seen once. The sequencing sample was made of blood. The source is a woman aged 55-70 years in good health.

This chain uses TRBV2 with TRBJ1-1; D is undetermined. This CDR3 comprises 14 residues. Trimming took 6 bases from V and 6 from J, leaving 17 bases between them. Germline CDR1 SNHLY, CDR2 FYNNEI. DNA of the CDR3: TGTGCCAGCAGGGCCGACGACCTTGGGCCTGAAGCTTTCTTT. Its translation: CASRADDLGPEAFF.

About this clone itself: Other DNA sequences from this sample encode an identical CDR3 as well. The chain carries TRBV27 and TRBJ1-5; D possibly corresponds to TRBD1 (5 bases). Germline V gene data show CDR1 as MNHEY and CDR2 as SMNVEV (reference sequence). Trimming removed 2 bases from V and 7 bases from J, with 9 bases in between. The length of the CDR3 is 13 residues. The chain's CDR3 is CASSLVRDQPQHF. CDR3 nucleotides: TGTGCCAGCAGTTTAGTCCGGGACCAGCCCCAGCATTTT.

The chain has TRBV10-3 and TRBJ1-1; D may be TRBD1 (5 bases). With 4 bases removed from V and 1 base from J, the gap between germline ends came to 10 bases. Germline values: CDR1 ENHRY, CDR2 SYGVKD. The CDR3 is 14 residues long. The CDR3 nucleotides are TGTGCCATCAGTGGTTGGGACCAGAACACTGAAGCTTTCTTT. The encoded protein is CAISGWDQNTEAFF.

The gene calls are TRBV4-3 and TRBJ1-2; D uncertain. Per germline, CDR1 LGHNA and CDR2 YSLEER. The V and J ends lost 1 base and 7 bases respectively, with 25 bases between them. The CDR3 covers 18 residues. CDR3 nucleotide sequence: TGCGCCAGCAGCCAAGTTTTCAGTGGATCCGGCCCCGTAGCTGGCTACACCTTC. Translated, it gives CASSQVFSGSGPVAGYTF.

The sample holds a few counts of this clone. V is TRBV10-3 and J is TRBJ2-1; tentative D call: TRBD2 (6 bases). The CDR3 has 16 residues. V gave up 0 bases and J gave up 6 bases, with 15 bases separating them. CDR1 is ENHRY, CDR2 SYGVKD, per germline. This chain's CDR3 is CAISESDGSSLNEQFF. The CDR3 nucleotides read TGTGCCATCAGTGAGTCGGACGGGAGTTCCCTCAATGAGCAGTTCTTC.

This clone was observed once. The chain is built from TRBV24-1 and TRBJ2-2, with a possible D match to TRBD2 (5 bases). V lost 0 bases to trimming and J lost 13 bases, with 14 bases between them. The CDR3 length is 14 residues. CDR1 is KGHDR and CDR2 is SFDVKD in the germline V gene. The DNA of the CDR3 is TGTGCCACCAGTGATTTGTGGGGTTCACGGGGGCTGTTTTTT. Its translation: CATSDLWGSRGLFF.

J is TRBJ2-6 and V is TRBV7-2; D might be TRBD1 (6 bases). CDR1 and CDR2 (germline): SGHTA, FQGNSA. The V end lost 4 bases, the J end lost 3 bases, and 10 bases lay between the germline ends. CDR3 length equals 15 residues. Here the CDR3 reads CASSSQGFGANVLTF. CDR3 bases: TGTGCCAGCAGCTCTCAGGGGTTTGGGGCCAACGTCCTGACTTTC.

The chain joins TRBV29-1 to TRBJ2-7, with TRBD1 matching over 7 bases. The V gene end was trimmed by 3 bases and the J gene end by 6 bases; junction bases not matched to a gene: 14. Germline-derived CDR1 and CDR2 are SQVTM and ANQGSEA. The CDR3 extends over 15 amino acids. The CDR3 nucleotides read TGCAGCGTTGAGAAGGGGGCCAGGGGGTTCGGCGAGCAGTACTTC. Translated, it gives CSVEKGARGFGEQYF.

J is TRBJ1-2 and V is TRBV28, with 8 bases that match TRBD1. Germline loops: CDR1 MDHEN, CDR2 SYDVKM. The CDR3 runs to 15 residues. J was trimmed by 3 bases and V by 3 bases; bases with no gene match: 6. In DNA, the CDR3 is TGTGCCAGCAGTTTGGACAGGGAAGATGACTATGGCTACACCTTC. Its protein is CASSLDREDDYGYTF.